This record covers a single TCR beta chain. The entry originates in a study of response to subunit inactivated influenza vaccine. This CDR3 has 14 amino acids. Germline assignment: CDR1 MNHEY and CDR2 SVGEGT. Trimming took 0 bases from V and 6 from J; bases not matched to a gene: 3. In TCRdb, the RT-PCR reads were re-called with MiXCR into one record per CDR3 protein. The table lists roughly 700,000 distinct CDR3 sequences, roughly 14% of them singletons, with 5.5% to 7% in the top ten. The starting material was PBMCs from blood, obtained approximately 15 days before vaccination. This sequence joins TRBV6-2 or TRBV6-3 and TRBJ1-2; 8 positions match TRBD1. The receptor was isolated from a man between 45 and 60 years old who received an inactivated influenza vaccine. DNA of the CDR3: TGTGCCAGCAGTTACTCGAGACAGGGGCATGGCTACACCTTC. Protein sequence: CASSYSRQGHGYTF.